The clone carrying this TCR beta chain has a single count. Its specificity is not known. These data come from a study of T cell responses to AZD1222 COVID-19 vaccine. Trimming stripped 1 base from V and 7 bases from J, with 14 bases between. The germline V gene has CDR1 GTSNPN and CDR2 SVGIG (reference sequence). The CDR3 sequence is 14 residues long. Study-wide findings and caveats: Regions 160-218 and 743-854 held dominance among vaccine-associated CD4 TCRs, which spanned spike. Compared with day 0, the breadth and depth of the Spike-specific TCR repertoire rose significantly after two doses of AZD1222.

The repertoire was sequenced with immunoSEQ multiplex PCR; TCRdb's copy has only in-frame clones and lacks some. Among around 180,000 clones listed, 80% to 90% were seen once. This clonotype was obtained from an adult in good health. The rearrangement joins TRBV30 to TRBJ1-5; D call uncertain. Sequencing used peripheral blood, obtained on day 0 of AZD1222 vaccination. CDR3 residues: CAWSASGSRQPQHF. In DNA, the CDR3 is TGTGCCTGGAGTGCAAGCGGTTCTCGGCAGCCCCAGCATTTT.